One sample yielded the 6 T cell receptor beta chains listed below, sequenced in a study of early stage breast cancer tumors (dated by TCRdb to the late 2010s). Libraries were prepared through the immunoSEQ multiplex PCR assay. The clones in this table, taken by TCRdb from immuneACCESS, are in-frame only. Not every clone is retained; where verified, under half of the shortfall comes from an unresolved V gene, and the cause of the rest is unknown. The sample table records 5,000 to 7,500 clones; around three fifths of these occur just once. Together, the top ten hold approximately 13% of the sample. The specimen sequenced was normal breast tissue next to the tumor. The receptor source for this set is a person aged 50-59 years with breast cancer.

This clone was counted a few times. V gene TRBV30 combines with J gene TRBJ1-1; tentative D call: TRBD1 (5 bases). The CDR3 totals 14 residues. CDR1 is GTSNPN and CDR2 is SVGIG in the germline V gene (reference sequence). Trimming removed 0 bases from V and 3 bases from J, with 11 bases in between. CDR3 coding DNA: TGTGCCTGGAGTGTACAGGAGGTTTACACTGAAGCTTTCTTT. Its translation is CAWSVQEVYTEAFF.

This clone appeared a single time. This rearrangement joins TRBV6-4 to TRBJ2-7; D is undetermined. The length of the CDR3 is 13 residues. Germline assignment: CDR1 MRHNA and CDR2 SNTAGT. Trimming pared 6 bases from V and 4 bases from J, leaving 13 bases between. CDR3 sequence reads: CASRAADFYEQYF. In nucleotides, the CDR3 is TGTGCCAGCAGGGCAGCAGACTTTTACGAGCAGTACTTC.

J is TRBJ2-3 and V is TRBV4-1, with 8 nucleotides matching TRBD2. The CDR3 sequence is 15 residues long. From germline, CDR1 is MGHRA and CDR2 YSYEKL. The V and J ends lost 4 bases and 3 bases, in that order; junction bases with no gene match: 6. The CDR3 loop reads CASSLSGRRTDTQYF. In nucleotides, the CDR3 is TGCGCCAGCAGCCTCAGCGGGAGAAGGACAGATACGCAGTATTTT.

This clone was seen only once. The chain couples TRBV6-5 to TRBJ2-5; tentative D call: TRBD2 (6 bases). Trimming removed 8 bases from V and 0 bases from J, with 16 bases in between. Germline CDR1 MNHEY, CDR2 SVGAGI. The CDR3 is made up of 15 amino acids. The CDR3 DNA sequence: TGTGCCAGCGGAACGTCCTCGGGGGACCAAGAGACCCAGTACTTC. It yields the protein CASGTSSGDQETQYF.

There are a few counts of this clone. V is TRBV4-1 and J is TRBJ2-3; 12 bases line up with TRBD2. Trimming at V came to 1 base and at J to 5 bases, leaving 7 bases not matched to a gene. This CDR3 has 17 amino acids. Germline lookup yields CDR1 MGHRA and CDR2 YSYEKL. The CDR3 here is CASSQGLAGGPLDTQYF. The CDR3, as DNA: TGCGCCAGCAGCCAAGGTCTAGCGGGAGGGCCGCTAGATACGCAGTATTTT.

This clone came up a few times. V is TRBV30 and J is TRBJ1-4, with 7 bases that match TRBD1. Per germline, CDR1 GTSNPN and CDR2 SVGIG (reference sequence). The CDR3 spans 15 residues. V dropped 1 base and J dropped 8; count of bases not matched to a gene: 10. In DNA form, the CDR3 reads TGTGCCTGGAGTGGGGGTCTGACAGGGTGGGAAAAACTGTTTTTT. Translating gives CAWSGGLTGWEKLFF.